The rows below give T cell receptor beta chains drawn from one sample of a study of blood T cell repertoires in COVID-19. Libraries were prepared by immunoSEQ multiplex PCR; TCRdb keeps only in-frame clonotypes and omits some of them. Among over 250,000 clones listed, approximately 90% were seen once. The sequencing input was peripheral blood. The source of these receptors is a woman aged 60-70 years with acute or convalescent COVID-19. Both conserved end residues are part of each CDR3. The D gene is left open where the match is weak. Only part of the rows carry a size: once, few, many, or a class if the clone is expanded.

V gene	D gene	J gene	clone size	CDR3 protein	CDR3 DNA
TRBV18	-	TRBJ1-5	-	CASSPRQGNQPQHF	TGTGCCAGCTCACCGCGACAGGGCAATCAGCCCCAGCATTTT
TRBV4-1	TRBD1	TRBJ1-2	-	CASSQDNRGYGYTF	TGCGCCAGCAGCCAAGATAACAGGGGCTATGGCTACACCTTC
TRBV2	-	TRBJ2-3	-	CASSRLGGTDTQYF	TGTGCCAGCAGCAGACTAGGAGGCACAGATACGCAGTATTTT
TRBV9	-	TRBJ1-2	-	CASNVDGQGIGYTF	TGTGCCAGCAACGTAGATGGTCAGGGGATCGGCTACACCTTC
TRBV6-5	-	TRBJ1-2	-	CASSLTGNYGYTF	TGTGCCAGCAGCCTAACAGGGAACTATGGCTACACCTTC
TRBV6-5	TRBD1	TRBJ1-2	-	CASRTGVSYGYTF	TGTGCCAGCAGAACAGGGGTTTCCTATGGCTACACCTTC
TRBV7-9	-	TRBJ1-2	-	CASSLVGVGYTF	TGTGCCAGCAGCTTAGTAGGGGTTGGCTACACCTTC
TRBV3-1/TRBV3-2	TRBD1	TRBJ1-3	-	CASSQRRDRAGGNTIYF	TGTGCCAGCAGCCAACGCCGCGACAGGGCCGGCGGGAACACCATATATTTT
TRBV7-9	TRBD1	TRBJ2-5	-	CASRGTPTGEKETQYF	TGTGCCAGCAGGGGAACGCCAACAGGGGAAAAAGAGACCCAGTACTTC
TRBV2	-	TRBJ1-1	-	CASLREGEAFF	TGTGCCAGCCTTAGGGAGGGGGAAGCTTTCTTT
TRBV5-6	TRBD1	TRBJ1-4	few	CASSLNQGAWEKLFF	TGTGCCAGCAGCTTGAATCAGGGGGCGTGGGAAAAACTGTTTTTT
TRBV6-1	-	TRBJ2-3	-	CASSDPLTDTQYF	TGTGCCAGCAGTGACCCTCTGACAGATACGCAGTATTTT
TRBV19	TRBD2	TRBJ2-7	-	CASSWGLAGGNSYEQYF	TGTGCCAGTAGTTGGGGACTAGCGGGAGGAAACTCCTACGAGCAGTACTTC
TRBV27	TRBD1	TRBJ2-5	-	CASRGQNQETQYF	TGTGCCAGCAGGGGACAGAACCAAGAGACCCAGTACTTC
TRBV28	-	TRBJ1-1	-	CASPPGGGWVNTEAFF	TGTGCCAGCCCCCCTGGCGGGGGATGGGTGAACACTGAAGCTTTCTTT
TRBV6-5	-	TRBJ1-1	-	CASSYPGYTEAFF	TGTGCCAGCAGTTACCCCGGGTACACTGAAGCTTTCTTT
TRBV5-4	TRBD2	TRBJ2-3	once	CASSRLAGGMLTDTQYF	TGTGCCAGCAGCCGACTAGCGGGGGGTATGTTGACAGATACGCAGTATTTT
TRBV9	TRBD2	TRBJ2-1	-	CASSPPGSAGAYNEQFF	TGTGCCAGCAGCCCCCCCGGTTCGGCGGGAGCTTACAATGAGCAGTTCTTC
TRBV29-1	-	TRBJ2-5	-	CSVDPGSGTQYF	TGCAGCGTTGATCCGGGATCCGGGACCCAGTACTTC
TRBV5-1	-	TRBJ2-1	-	CASSWGLRIGYNEQFF	TGCGCCAGCAGCTGGGGACTCCGGATTGGGTACAATGAGCAGTTCTTC
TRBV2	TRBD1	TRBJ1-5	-	CASNRDRSQPQHF	TGTGCCAGCAACAGGGACAGAAGTCAGCCCCAGCATTTT
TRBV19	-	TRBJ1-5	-	CASSLQGAGNQPQHF	TGTGCCAGTAGTTTACAGGGAGCGGGCAATCAGCCCCAGCATTTT
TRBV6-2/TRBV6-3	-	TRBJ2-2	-	CASSYAGLTANTGELFF	TGTGCCAGCAGTTACGCGGGGTTAACTGCGAACACCGGGGAGCTGTTTTTT
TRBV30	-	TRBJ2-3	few	CAWSVGATDTQYF	TGTGCCTGGAGTGTGGGGGCCACAGATACGCAGTATTTT
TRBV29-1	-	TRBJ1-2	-	CSVVVSGNGYTF	TGCAGCGTTGTGGTGTCAGGGAATGGCTACACCTTC
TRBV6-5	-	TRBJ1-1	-	CATRGGTEAFF	TGTGCCACCAGAGGGGGAACTGAAGCTTTCTTT
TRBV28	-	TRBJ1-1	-	CASSKPQGNTEAFF	TGTGCCAGCAGTAAGCCTCAGGGTAACACTGAAGCTTTCTTT
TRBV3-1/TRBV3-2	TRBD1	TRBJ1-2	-	CASSQAQGTVYGYTF	TGTGCCAGCAGCCAAGCTCAGGGGACAGTCTATGGCTACACCTTC
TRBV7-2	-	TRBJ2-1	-	CASSLTEVSAGGGEQFF	TGTGCCAGCAGCTTAACCGAGGTATCCGCGGGTGGGGGGGAGCAGTTCTTC
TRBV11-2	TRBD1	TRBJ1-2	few	CASTGQGYGYTF	TGTGCCAGCACCGGACAGGGCTATGGCTACACCTTC
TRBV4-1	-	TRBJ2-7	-	CASSHPIRRASSYEQYF	TGCGCCAGCAGCCACCCCATCCGGCGGGCGAGCTCCTACGAGCAGTACTTC
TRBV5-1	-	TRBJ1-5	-	CASSPSPQANQPQHF	TGCGCCAGCAGCCCGTCCCCCCAGGCCAATCAGCCCCAGCATTTT
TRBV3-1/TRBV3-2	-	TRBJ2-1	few	CASSQVSGEQFF	TGTGCCAGCAGCCAAGTATCGGGTGAGCAGTTCTTC
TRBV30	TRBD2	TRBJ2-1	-	CAWLRAGVVNNEQFF	TGTGCCTGGTTAAGAGCGGGAGTGGTGAACAATGAGCAGTTCTTC
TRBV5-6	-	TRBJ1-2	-	CASSPRAGTGYTF	TGTGCCAGCAGCCCCCGGGCGGGTACTGGCTACACCTTC
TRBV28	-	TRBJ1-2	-	CASSLAKGNYGYTF	TGTGCCAGCAGCCTCGCCAAGGGGAACTATGGCTACACCTTC
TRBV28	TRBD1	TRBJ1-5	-	CASRSTGEANQPQHF	TGTGCCAGCAGATCGACAGGGGAGGCGAATCAGCCCCAGCATTTT
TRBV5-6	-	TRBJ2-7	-	CASSSRGGQLTFSYEQYF	TGTGCCAGCAGCTCCCGAGGTGGCCAGCTTACATTCTCCTACGAGCAGTACTTC